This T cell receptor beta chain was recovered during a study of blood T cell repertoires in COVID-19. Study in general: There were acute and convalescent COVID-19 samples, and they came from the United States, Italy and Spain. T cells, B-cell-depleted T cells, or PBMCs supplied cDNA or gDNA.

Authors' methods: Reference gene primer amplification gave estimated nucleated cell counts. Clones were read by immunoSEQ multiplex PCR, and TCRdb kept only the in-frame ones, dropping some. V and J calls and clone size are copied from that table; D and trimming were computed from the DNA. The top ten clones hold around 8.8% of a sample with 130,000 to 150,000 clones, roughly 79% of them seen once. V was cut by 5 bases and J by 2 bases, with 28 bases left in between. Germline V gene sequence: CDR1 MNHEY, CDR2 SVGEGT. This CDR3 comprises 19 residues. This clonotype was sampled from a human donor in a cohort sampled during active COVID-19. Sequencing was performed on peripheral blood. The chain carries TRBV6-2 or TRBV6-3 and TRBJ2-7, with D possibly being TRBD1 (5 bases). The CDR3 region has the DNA TGTGCCAGCAGTCCCATCCCCGGACCGACAGACCGACAACCCTACGAGCAGTACTTC. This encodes CASSPIPGPTDRQPYEQYF.